Listed below are T cell receptor beta chains from one sample, sequenced in a study of T-cell reconstitution after alpha-beta-depleted transplantation in children. TCRdb re-derived calls from the PCR reads in MiXCR, one entry per CDR3 protein. The profile shows approximately 120,000 distinct CDR3 sequences, roughly 10% of them singletons. The specimen was PBMCs, mostly from graft donor cells, collected 180 days after TCRalphabeta/CD19-depleted stem cell transplant. Every receptor here comes from a girl less than two years old who had a stem cell transplant for combined immunodeficiency, so the T cells may come from the graft donor. Each CDR3 is given with its conserved first and last residue. The order of the fields is J gene, V gene, D gene, CDR3 length, CDR3 protein. D genes are given only for firm matches.

j_call: TRBJ2-5
v_call: TRBV10-3
d_call: NA
cdr3_length: 16
cdr3_aa: CAISDYGQRNGETQYF

j_call: TRBJ2-1
v_call: TRBV7-2
d_call: TRBD2
cdr3_length: 15
cdr3_aa: CASSWGLAAHNEQFF

j_call: TRBJ2-7
v_call: TRBV12-3/TRBV12-4
d_call: TRBD2
cdr3_length: 20
cdr3_aa: CASSLGHKAGGPTRSYEQYF

j_call: TRBJ1-2
v_call: TRBV12-3/TRBV12-4
d_call: TRBD1
cdr3_length: 16
cdr3_aa: CASSLGYRGRDYGYTF

j_call: TRBJ2-3
v_call: TRBV29-1
d_call: NA
cdr3_length: 15
cdr3_aa: CSVEPVERGSGTQYF

j_call: TRBJ2-7
v_call: TRBV29-1
d_call: TRBD1
cdr3_length: 13
cdr3_aa: CSFTGTGVYEQYF

j_call: TRBJ1-1
v_call: TRBV9
d_call: TRBD1
cdr3_length: 14
cdr3_aa: CASSVYRGNTEAFF

j_call: TRBJ2-7
v_call: TRBV7-2
d_call: TRBD2
cdr3_length: 15
cdr3_aa: CASSLWAGAGYEQYF

j_call: TRBJ2-1
v_call: TRBV20-1
d_call: TRBD2
cdr3_length: 17
cdr3_aa: CSARSLASGGSYNEQFF

j_call: TRBJ2-7
v_call: TRBV5-1
d_call: NA
cdr3_length: 15
cdr3_aa: CASSFEGGLAYEQYF

j_call: TRBJ2-5
v_call: TRBV12-3/TRBV12-4
d_call: NA
cdr3_length: 15
cdr3_aa: CASSYAHTPQETQYF

j_call: TRBJ2-1
v_call: TRBV20-1
d_call: TRBD2
cdr3_length: 14
cdr3_aa: CSARRLAGYNEQFF

j_call: TRBJ2-2
v_call: TRBV5-5
d_call: NA
cdr3_length: 16
cdr3_aa: CASSSLRVRNTGELFF

j_call: TRBJ1-2
v_call: TRBV3-1
d_call: NA
cdr3_length: 16
cdr3_aa: CASSRQVLVGPGSHTF

j_call: TRBJ2-4
v_call: TRBV12-3/TRBV12-4
d_call: TRBD1
cdr3_length: 16
cdr3_aa: CASRAGQGETKNIQYF

j_call: TRBJ1-6
v_call: TRBV7-3
d_call: NA
cdr3_length: 13
cdr3_aa: CASSLTRVSPLHF

j_call: TRBJ1-4
v_call: TRBV11-2
d_call: TRBD1
cdr3_length: 12
cdr3_aa: CASSLGQGKLFF

j_call: TRBJ2-3
v_call: TRBV6-5
d_call: NA
cdr3_length: 14
cdr3_aa: CASSLSGPGDTQYF

j_call: TRBJ1-4
v_call: TRBV20-1
d_call: NA
cdr3_length: 12
cdr3_aa: CSATLFNEKLFF

j_call: TRBJ1-1
v_call: TRBV28
d_call: NA
cdr3_length: 12
cdr3_aa: CAIGGMNTEAFF

j_call: TRBJ2-5
v_call: TRBV5-1
d_call: NA
cdr3_length: 14
cdr3_aa: CASSSGLTGETQYF

j_call: TRBJ2-7
v_call: TRBV4-3
d_call: NA
cdr3_length: 15
cdr3_aa: CASSQDRQTLYEQYF

j_call: TRBJ1-3
v_call: TRBV12-3/TRBV12-4
d_call: NA
cdr3_length: 13
cdr3_aa: CASSLSGGNTIYF

j_call: TRBJ2-1
v_call: TRBV7-2
d_call: NA
cdr3_length: 18
cdr3_aa: CASSLAAAGTSSYNEQFF

j_call: TRBJ2-5
v_call: TRBV5-1
d_call: NA
cdr3_length: 17
cdr3_aa: CASSLAFNNREGETQYF

j_call: TRBJ2-4
v_call: TRBV5-4
d_call: NA
cdr3_length: 14
cdr3_aa: CASSLEPAKNIQYF

j_call: TRBJ1-5
v_call: TRBV5-5
d_call: NA
cdr3_length: 13
cdr3_aa: CASSETPDQPQHF